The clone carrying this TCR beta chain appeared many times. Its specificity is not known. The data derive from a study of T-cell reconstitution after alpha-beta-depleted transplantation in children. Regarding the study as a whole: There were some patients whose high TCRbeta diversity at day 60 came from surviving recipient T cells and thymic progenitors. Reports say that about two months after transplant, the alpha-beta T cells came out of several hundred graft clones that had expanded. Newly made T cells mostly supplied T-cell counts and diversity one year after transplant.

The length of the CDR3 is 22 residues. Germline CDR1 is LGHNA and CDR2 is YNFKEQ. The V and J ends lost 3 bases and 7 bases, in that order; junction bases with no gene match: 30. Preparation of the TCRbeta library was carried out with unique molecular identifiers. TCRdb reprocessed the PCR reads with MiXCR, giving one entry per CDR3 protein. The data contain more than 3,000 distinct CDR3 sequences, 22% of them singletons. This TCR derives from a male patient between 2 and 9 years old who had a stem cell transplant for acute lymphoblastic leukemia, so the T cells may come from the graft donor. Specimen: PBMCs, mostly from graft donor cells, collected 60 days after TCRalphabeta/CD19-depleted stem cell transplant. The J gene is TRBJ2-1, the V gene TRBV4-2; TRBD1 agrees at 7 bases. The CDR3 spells CASSQTLASEGASGVAPNEQFF. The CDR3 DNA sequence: TGTGCCAGCAGCCAGACGCTGGCAAGTGAGGGGGCATCGGGTGTGGCCCCGAATGAGCAGTTCTTC.